The 29 T cell receptor beta chains below all came from one sample that was sequenced in a study of regulatory T cells in long-lasting Graves disease. For TCR beta, libraries came from iRepertoire HTBI primers and Arm-PCR of CDR3 regions. MiXCR, applied by TCRdb to the multiplex PCR reads, yields one record per CDR3 protein. The sample has approximately 300,000 distinct CDR3 sequences, 15% to 20% seen once. Time point: newly diagnosed GD, antithyroid drugs for less than 3 months. After RNA was extracted from PBMCs, the TCR library was made from it. Sequenced here: peripheral blood mononuclear cells (PBMCs), sampled at new diagnosis, from a patient treated with antithyroid drugs. All receptors come from a female donor with Graves disease.

About this clonotype itself: With only one base between it and a far larger clone, this is likely a read error. This rearrangement joins TRBV6-9 to TRBJ1-1, with a tentative D call TRBD1 (5 bases). With 3 bases removed from V and 7 bases from J, the gap between germline ends came to 15 bases. Germline V gene sequence: CDR1 MNHGY, CDR2 SVAAGI. The length of the CDR3 is 14 residues. The CDR3 region has the DNA TGTGCCAGCAGTTACGGGCCGGGGGTGATTGAAGCTTTCTTT. As protein: CASSYGPGVIEAFF.

The chain is built from TRBV18 and TRBJ2-3; D is perhaps TRBD2 (6 bases). The CDR3 loop spans 16 amino acids. The V gene's germline CDR1 is KGHSH and CDR2 LQKENI. Trimming stripped 3 bases from V and 6 bases from J, with 19 bases between. This chain's CDR3 is CASSPNRAGRGDTQYF. In DNA, the CDR3 is TGTGCCAGCTCACCGAATCGAGCGGGCCGCGGGGATACGCAGTATTTT.

This clonotype turned up a few times. A clone one base away is much larger, so this may be a read error. The V gene is TRBV28, the J gene TRBJ1-6; 8 positions agree with TRBD1. The CDR3 has 15 amino acids. Germline loops: CDR1 MDHEN, CDR2 SYDVKM. The CDR3 region has the DNA TGTGCCAGCAGTTTGACAGGGGTTTATAATTCACCCCCCCACTTT. Encoded protein: CASSLTGVYNSPPHF.

This clonotype was observed at least ten times. The chain has TRBV12-3 or TRBV12-4 and TRBJ2-5; D is possibly TRBD2 (6 bases). The CDR3 consists of 14 residues. The germline V and J ends were trimmed by 5 bases and 2 bases, with 12 bases remaining between them. The chain's CDR3 is CASSLPSVQETQYF. CDR3 in DNA: TGTGCCAGCAGTCTTCCTAGCGTTCAAGAGACCCAGTACTTC.

This clonotype has a count of ten or more. The J gene is TRBJ2-7, the V gene TRBV20-1; possible D gene TRBD2, 5 bases. The germline gives CDR1 DFQATT, CDR2 SNEGSKA (reference sequence). The CDR3 sequence is 14 residues long. Between the trimmed V and J ends, which lost 0 bases and 3 bases, there was a span of 12 bases. The CDR3: CSARDPSGGYEQYF. In DNA, the CDR3 is TGCAGTGCTAGAGATCCCAGCGGAGGCTACGAGCAGTACTTC.

This clonotype was counted at least ten times. In DNA form, the CDR3 reads TGTGCCAGCAGCCCCAAAGACGGCTCGGTGGGGCTGGACTACAATGAGCAGTTCTTC. This gives the protein CASSPKDGSVGLDYNEQFF. The chain recombines TRBV11-3 with TRBJ2-1, with D possibly being TRBD1 (5 bases). Trimming cost V 5 bases and J 3 bases, with 26 bases left between them. Germline CDR1 and CDR2: SGHNT and YENEEA. This CDR3 has 19 residues.

This clonotype appeared many times. J is TRBJ2-7 and V is TRBV27; the match to TRBD1 covers 8 bases. Losses at the gene ends were 6 bases for V and 5 bases for J; bases not matched to a gene: 6. Germline CDR1 MNHEY, CDR2 SMNVEV (reference sequence). CDR3 size: 13 residues. The CDR3 loop reads CASSEMTGDEQYF. The CDR3 nucleotides read TGTGCCAGCAGCGAGATGACAGGGGACGAGCAGTACTTC.

The V gene is TRBV6-1, the J gene TRBJ2-7; D not certain. From germline, CDR1 is MNHNS and CDR2 SASEGT. CDR3 length: 15 residues. Trimming took off 5 bases at V and 0 bases at J, with 14 bases between the two ends. CDR3 amino acids: CASSQSSGPSYEQYF. The CDR3 DNA sequence: TGTGCCAGCAGTCAAAGCTCGGGTCCCTCCTACGAGCAGTACTTC.

This clonotype was observed many times. In DNA form, the CDR3 reads TGTGCCATCAGGGAATCTTACGAGGCCACAGATACGCAGTATTTT. The encoded protein is CAIRESYEATDTQYF. The chain combines TRBV10-3 with TRBJ2-3; D gene uncertain. The CDR3 extends over 15 amino acids. V lost 6 bases and J lost 2, with 15 bases in between. Germline values: CDR1 ENHRY, CDR2 SYGVKD.

The sample holds many counts of this clonotype. The chain employs TRBV28 and TRBJ2-7; D may be TRBD1 (6 bases). The CDR3 runs to 17 residues. Trimming removed 6 bases at V and 2 bases at J, with 23 bases between. The germline V gene encodes CDR1 MDHEN and CDR2 SYDVKM. CDR3 bases: TGTGCCAGCAGCCGACGAAAACAGGGCTTAGGGGCCTACGAGCAGTACTTC. Translating it yields CASSRRKQGLGAYEQYF.

This clonotype was detected ten times or more. The chain is built from TRBV7-2 and TRBJ2-7; D is perhaps TRBD1 (6 bases). The CDR3 runs 14 residues. Germline CDR1 reads SGHTA; CDR2 reads FQGNSA. Trimming pared 3 bases from V and 12 bases from J, leaving 21 bases between. The CDR3 reads CASSLASRGGIVYF. CDR3 bases: TGTGCCAGCAGCTTGGCCTCCAGAGGGGGAATAGTGTACTTC.

J is TRBJ1-1 and V is TRBV5-6; 7 nucleotides agree with TRBD1. V dropped 1 base and J dropped 5; count of bases not matched to a gene: 8. CDR3 length equals 15 residues. Germline V gives CDR1 SGHDT, CDR2 YYEEEE. CDR3 residues: CASSLPDYRGTEAFF. The CDR3 region has the DNA TGTGCCAGCAGCTTGCCGGACTACAGGGGTACTGAAGCTTTCTTT.

Comment on this clonotype: A much larger clonotype is one base distant, so this may be a read error. The rearrangement links TRBV19 to TRBJ2-7, with TRBD1 matching over 12 bases. The germline CDR1 and CDR2 sequences are LNHDA and SQIVND (reference sequence). The CDR3 extends over 16 amino acids. The CDR3 sequence is CASSPGGTGGSCEQYF. The CDR3 DNA reads as TGTGCCAGTAGCCCGGGAGGGACAGGGGGCTCCTGCGAGCAGTACTTC.

This clonotype was found many times. The chain recombines TRBV12-5 with TRBJ1-3; D call uncertain. The V gene lost 6 bases and the J gene lost 0 bases, with 3 bases spanning the gap. The CDR3 covers 12 residues. The germline CDR1 and CDR2 sequences are LGHNT and FRNRAP. This chain's CDR3 is CASGFSGNTIYF. The CDR3 nucleotides read TGTGCTAGTGGCTTCTCTGGAAACACCATATATTTT. The full variable domain, with the rest looked up from reference TRBV12-5 and TRBJ1-3, is DARVTQTPRHKVTEMGQEVTMRCQPILGHNTVFWYRQTMMQGLELLAYFRNRAPLDDSGMPKDRFSAEMPDATLATLKIQPSEPRDSAVYFCASGFSGNTIYFGEGSWLTVV.

The sample holds one count of this clonotype. This could be a read error, since a much larger clone is one nucleotide away. The chain joins TRBV11-2 to TRBJ2-5; 9 bases line up with TRBD1. Germline V lookup: CDR1 SGHAT, CDR2 FQNNGV. The CDR3 spans 15 residues. The DNA for the CDR3 is TGTGCCAGCAGCTCGAGGGACAGGGCCCAAGAGGCCCAGTACTTC. It is translated as CASSSRDRAQEAQYF.

This clonotype was detected ten times or more. The CDR3 DNA reads as TGTGCCAGCAGCTTACGTAGGACCGAGAATGAGCAGTTCTTC. Amino acid sequence: CASSLRRTENEQFF. The rearrangement joins TRBV11-2 to TRBJ2-1, with unresolved D. CDR1 is SGHAT and CDR2 is FQNNGV in the germline V gene. This CDR3 comprises 14 residues. With 2 bases removed from V and 7 bases from J, the gap between germline ends came to 12 bases.

This clonotype was found many times. This chain links TRBV19 with TRBJ2-1; 7 bases agree with TRBD1. V was clipped by 6 bases and J by 4 bases; unmatched bases: 6. Germline CDR1 and CDR2: LNHDA and SQIVND (reference sequence). The CDR3 contains 14 residues. The CDR3 loop is CASRFRDSYNEQFF. CDR3 sequence (DNA): TGTGCCAGTAGATTCCGGGACAGTTACAATGAGCAGTTCTTC.

J is TRBJ1-1 and V is TRBV7-9; D is unclear. Germline V gene data show CDR1 as SEHNR and CDR2 as FQNEAQ (reference sequence). This CDR3 spans 15 amino acids. The V end was cut by 2 bases, the J end by 1 base, with 11 bases between. This CDR3 is CASSLSSEANTEAFF. In nucleotides, the CDR3 is TGTGCCAGCAGCTTAAGCTCTGAGGCGAACACTGAAGCTTTCTTT.

With regard to this clonotype: Possible read error: a much larger clone is one base away. The gene calls are TRBV15 and TRBJ2-7, with D possibly matching TRBD1 (6 bases). Germline CDR1 and CDR2: LNHNV and YYDKDF (reference sequence). The V end was cut by 1 base, the J end by 7 bases, with 17 bases between. The CDR3 length is 15 residues. CDR3 residues: CATSRGGPTYNEQYF. The CDR3 nucleotides read TGTGCCACCAGCAGAGGGGGGCCAACCTACAATGAGCAGTACTTC.

The genes are TRBV13 and TRBJ2-2; D ambiguous. Trimming removed 3 bases from V and 8 bases from J, with 4 bases in between. CDR1 PRHDT and CDR2 FYEKMQ come from the germline V gene (reference sequence). CDR3 length: 11 amino acids. CDR3 nucleotides: TGTGCCAGCAGCTTTGAGGGGGAGCTGTTTTTT. Translating it yields CASSFEGELFF.

There are a few counts of this clonotype. The chain has TRBV3-1 and TRBJ2-3; a possible D gene is TRBD1 (5 bases). The germline V and J ends were trimmed by 0 bases and 8 bases, with 24 bases remaining between them. CDR1 is LGHDT, CDR2 YNNKEL, per germline (reference sequence). The CDR3 extends over 18 amino acids. CDR3: CASSQDLMDWLQAGTQYF. CDR3 bases: TGTGCCAGCAGCCAAGATCTTATGGATTGGCTACAGGCCGGTACGCAGTATTTT.

This clonotype was detected many times. This chain connects TRBV13 to TRBJ2-1; either TRBD1 or TRBD2 may supply D (6 bases each). In germline, CDR1 is PRHDT, CDR2 FYEKMQ (reference sequence). The CDR3 totals 15 residues. Trimming left V 8 bases short and J 7 bases short, with 21 bases between. CDR3 sequence: CASFLGGPRGNEQFF. The CDR3 DNA follows: TGTGCCAGCTTCCTGGGAGGCCCTAGGGGGAATGAGCAGTTCTTC. Looking up the rest from reference TRBV13 and TRBJ2-1 gives the full variable domain: AAGVIQSPRHLIKEKRETATLKCYPIPRHDTVYWYQQGPGQDPQFLISFYEKMQSDKGSIPDRFSAQQFSDYHSELNMSSLELGDSALYFCASFLGGPRGNEQFFGPGTRLTVL.

The chain couples TRBV7-8 to TRBJ1-2; D remains ambiguous. This CDR3 is built from 14 residues. Trimming left V 8 bases short and J 4 bases short, with 17 bases between. The germline V gene encodes CDR1 SGHVS and CDR2 FQNEAQ. CDR3 DNA: TGTGCCAGCGTCCCCGGGCCGATTTCCTATGGCTACACCTTC. This codes for CASVPGPISYGYTF.

The table lists this clonotype with many counts. The chain uses TRBV28 and TRBJ2-5; 7 bases line up with TRBD1. The germline V gene encodes CDR1 MDHEN and CDR2 SYDVKM. The CDR3 consists of 14 residues. The J segment lost 3 bases and the V segment lost 2 bases, leaving 3 bases of the junction unmatched. The CDR3 DNA follows: TGTGCCAGCAGTTTACAAGGACAGGAAGAGACCCAGTACTTC. This codes for CASSLQGQEETQYF. Combining the CDR3 with reference TRBV28 and TRBJ2-5 gives the whole variable domain DVKVTQSSRYLVKRTGEKVFLECVQDMDHENMFWYRQDPGLGLRLIYFSYDVKMKEKGDIPEGYSVSREKKERFSLILESASTNQTSMYLCASSLQGQEETQYFGPGTRLLVL.

This clonotype has ten or more counts. The gene calls are TRBV7-6 and TRBJ2-7, with 10 bases lining up with TRBD1. V shed 2 bases, J shed 2 bases, and the junction held 6 bases outside the gene matches. The CDR3 has 16 residues. From germline, CDR1 is SGHVS and CDR2 FNYEAQ. CDR3 region: CASSLPGTGATYEQYF. The CDR3 DNA follows: TGTGCCAGCAGCTTACCCGGGACAGGGGCCACCTACGAGCAGTACTTC.

This clonotype was seen a handful of times. A single base separates this from a much larger clone, so it may be a read error. The chain combines TRBV20-1 with TRBJ2-7, with D uncertain. With 2 bases removed from V and 0 bases from J, the gap between germline ends came to 11 bases. The CDR3 spans 14 residues. CDR1 is DFQATT, CDR2 SNEGSKA, per germline (reference sequence). This CDR3 is CSARPVGNSYEQYF. The CDR3 bases are TGCAGTGCTAGACCAGTGGGAAACTCCTACGAGCAGTACTTC.

The chain is built from TRBV19 and TRBJ2-7; the match to TRBD1 covers 9 bases. Germline trimming cut 1 base from V and 5 bases from J; bases unmatched to any gene: 3. The germline CDR1 and CDR2 sequences are LNHDA and SQIVND (reference sequence). This CDR3 has 14 amino acids. The CDR3 coding sequence is TGTGCCAGTAGTATAGTCGGACAGGGGAACGAGCAGTACTTC. This codes for CASSIVGQGNEQYF.

This clonotype was seen ten or more times. For the CDR3, the DNA is TGTGCCAGGCCACACCTTCCCAGGGACCACTATGGCTACACCTTC. This codes for CARPHLPRDHYGYTF. The rearrangement joins TRBV28 to TRBJ1-2, with a possible D match to TRBD1 (5 bases). The CDR3 is 15 residues long. V lost 9 bases and J lost 3, with 20 bases in between. Germline V CDR1 and CDR2: MDHEN, SYDVKM.

This clonotype occurred many times. This sequence joins TRBV19 and TRBJ1-1; tentatively, D is TRBD1 (5 bases). Germline V gene sequence: CDR1 LNHDA, CDR2 SQIVND (reference sequence). The V end was cut by 2 bases, the J end by 1 base, with 23 bases between. The CDR3 totals 19 residues. CDR3 sequence (DNA): TGTGCCAGTAGTATAAGGCTAAACCGGGGGGGGAGGAGGAACACTGAAGCTTTCTTT. Its protein is CASSIRLNRGGRRNTEAFF. The entire variable domain, with the rest obtained from reference TRBV19 and TRBJ1-1, is as follows: DGGITQSPKYLFRKEGQNVTLSCEQNLNHDAMYWYRQDPGQGLRLIYYSQIVNDFQKGDIAEGYSVSREKKESFPLTVTSAQKNPTAFYLCASSIRLNRGGRRNTEAFFGQGTRLTVV.